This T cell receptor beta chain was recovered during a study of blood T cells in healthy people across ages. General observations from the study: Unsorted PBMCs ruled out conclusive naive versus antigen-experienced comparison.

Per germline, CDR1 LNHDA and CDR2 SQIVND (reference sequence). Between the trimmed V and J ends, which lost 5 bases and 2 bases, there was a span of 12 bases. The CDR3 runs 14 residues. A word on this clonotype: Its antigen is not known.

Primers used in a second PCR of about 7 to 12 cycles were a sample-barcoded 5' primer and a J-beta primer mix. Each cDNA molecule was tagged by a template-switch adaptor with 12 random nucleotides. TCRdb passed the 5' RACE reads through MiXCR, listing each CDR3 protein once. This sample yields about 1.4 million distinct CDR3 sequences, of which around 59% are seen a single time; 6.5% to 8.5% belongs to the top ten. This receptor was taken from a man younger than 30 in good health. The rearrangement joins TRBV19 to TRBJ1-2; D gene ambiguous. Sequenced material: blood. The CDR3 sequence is CASSGPGSNYGYTF. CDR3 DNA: TGTGCCAGTAGTGGGCCGGGCTCCAACTATGGCTACACCTTC.